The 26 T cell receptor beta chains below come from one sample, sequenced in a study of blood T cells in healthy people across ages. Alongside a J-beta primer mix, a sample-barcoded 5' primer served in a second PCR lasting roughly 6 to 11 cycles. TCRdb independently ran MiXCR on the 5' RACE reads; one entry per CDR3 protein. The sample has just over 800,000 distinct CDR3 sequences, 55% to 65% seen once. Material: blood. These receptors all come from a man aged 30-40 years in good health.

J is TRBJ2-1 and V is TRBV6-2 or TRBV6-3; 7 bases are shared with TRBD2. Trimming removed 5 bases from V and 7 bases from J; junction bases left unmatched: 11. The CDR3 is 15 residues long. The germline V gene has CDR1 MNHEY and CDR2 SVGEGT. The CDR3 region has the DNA TGTGCCAGCAGTCCGGTGGGGGGGTTGAGAAATGAGCAGTTCTTC. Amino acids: CASSPVGGLRNEQFF.

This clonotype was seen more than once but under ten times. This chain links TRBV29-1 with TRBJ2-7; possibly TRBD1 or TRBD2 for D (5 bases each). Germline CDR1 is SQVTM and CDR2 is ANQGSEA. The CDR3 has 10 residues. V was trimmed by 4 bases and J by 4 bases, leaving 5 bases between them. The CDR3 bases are TGCAGCGTTGGGGGGTACGAGCAGTACTTC. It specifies CSVGGYEQYF.

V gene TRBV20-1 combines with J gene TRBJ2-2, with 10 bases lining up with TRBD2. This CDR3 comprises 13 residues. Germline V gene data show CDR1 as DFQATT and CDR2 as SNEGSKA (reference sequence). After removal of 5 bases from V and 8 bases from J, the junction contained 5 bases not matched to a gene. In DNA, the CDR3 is TGCAGTGCTCGACCGACTAGCGGGGGGGAGCTGTTTTTT. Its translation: CSARPTSGGELFF.

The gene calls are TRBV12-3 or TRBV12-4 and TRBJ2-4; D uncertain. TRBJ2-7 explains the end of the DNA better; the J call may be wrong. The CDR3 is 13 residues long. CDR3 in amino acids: CASSQLTDNEQYF. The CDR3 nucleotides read TGTGCCAGCAGCCAGTTGACTGACAACGAGCAGTACTTC.

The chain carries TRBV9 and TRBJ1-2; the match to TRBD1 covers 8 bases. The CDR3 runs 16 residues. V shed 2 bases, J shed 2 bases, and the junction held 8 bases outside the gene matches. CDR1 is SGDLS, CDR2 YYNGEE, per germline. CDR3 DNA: TGTGCCAGCAGCGTCGGACCAGGGGGCTCCAACTATGGCTACACCTTC. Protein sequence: CASSVGPGGSNYGYTF.

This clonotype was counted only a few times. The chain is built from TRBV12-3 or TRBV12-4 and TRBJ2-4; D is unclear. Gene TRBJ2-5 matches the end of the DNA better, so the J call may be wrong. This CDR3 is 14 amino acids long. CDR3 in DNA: TGTGCCAGCAGACCTGGGATCTTGGGAGAGACCCAGTACTTC. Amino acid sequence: CASRPGILGETQYF.

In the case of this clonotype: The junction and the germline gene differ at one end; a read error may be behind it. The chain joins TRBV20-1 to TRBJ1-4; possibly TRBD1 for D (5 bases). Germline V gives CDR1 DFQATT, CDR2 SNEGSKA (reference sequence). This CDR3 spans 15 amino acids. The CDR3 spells CSASLQGWRIEELFF. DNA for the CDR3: TGCAGTGCTAGTCTTCAGGGCTGGCGTATTGAAGAACTGTTTTTT.

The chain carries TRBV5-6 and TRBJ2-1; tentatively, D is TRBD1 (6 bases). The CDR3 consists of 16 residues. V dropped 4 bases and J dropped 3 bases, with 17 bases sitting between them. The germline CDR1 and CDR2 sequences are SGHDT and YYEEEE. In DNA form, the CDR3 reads TGTGCCAGCAGCGTGGCCGGGACACCCATCTACAATGAGCAGTTCTTC. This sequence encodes CASSVAGTPIYNEQFF.

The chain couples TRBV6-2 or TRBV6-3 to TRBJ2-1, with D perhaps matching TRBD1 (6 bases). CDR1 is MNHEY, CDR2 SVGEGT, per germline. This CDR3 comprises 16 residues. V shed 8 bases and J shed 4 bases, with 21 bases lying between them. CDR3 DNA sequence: TGTGCCAGCGCGCCTCAGGCGGACAGCATATACAATGAGCAGTTCTTC. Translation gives CASAPQADSIYNEQFF.

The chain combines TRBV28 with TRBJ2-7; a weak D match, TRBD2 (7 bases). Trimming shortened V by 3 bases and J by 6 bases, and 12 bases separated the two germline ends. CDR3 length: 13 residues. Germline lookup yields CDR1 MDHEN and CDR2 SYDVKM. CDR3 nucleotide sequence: TGTGCCAGCAGTTTTGGGGGGGCAAGCGAGCAGTACTTC. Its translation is CASSFGGASEQYF.

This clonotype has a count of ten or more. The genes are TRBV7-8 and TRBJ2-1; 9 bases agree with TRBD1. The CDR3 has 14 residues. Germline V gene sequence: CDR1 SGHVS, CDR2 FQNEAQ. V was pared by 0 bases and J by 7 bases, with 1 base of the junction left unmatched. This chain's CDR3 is CASSLAGQGNEQFF. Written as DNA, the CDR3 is TGTGCCAGCAGCTTAGCCGGACAGGGGAATGAGCAGTTCTTC. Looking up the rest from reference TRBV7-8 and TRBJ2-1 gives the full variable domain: GAGVSQSPRYKVAKRGQDVALRCDPISGHVSLFWYQQALGQGPEFLTYFQNEAQLDKSGLPSDRFFAERPEGSVSTLKIQRTQQEDSAVYLCASSLAGQGNEQFFGPGTRLTVL.

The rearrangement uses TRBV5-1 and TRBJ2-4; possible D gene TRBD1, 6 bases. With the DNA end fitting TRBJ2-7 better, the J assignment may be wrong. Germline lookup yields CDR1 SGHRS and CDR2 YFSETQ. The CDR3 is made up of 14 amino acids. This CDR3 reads CASSTGHPTHEQYF. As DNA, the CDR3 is TGCGCCAGCAGCACGGGACACCCAACCCACGAGCAGTACTTC.

The CDR3 DNA sequence: TGTGCCACCAGCAGAGATTCAATGAATGAGCAGTTCTTC. Amino acid sequence: CATSRDSMNEQFF. The chain is built from TRBV15 and TRBJ2-1; no clear D. Trimming stripped 0 bases from V and 7 bases from J, with 7 bases between. Germline loops: CDR1 LNHNV, CDR2 YYDKDF (reference sequence). The CDR3 is made up of 13 amino acids.

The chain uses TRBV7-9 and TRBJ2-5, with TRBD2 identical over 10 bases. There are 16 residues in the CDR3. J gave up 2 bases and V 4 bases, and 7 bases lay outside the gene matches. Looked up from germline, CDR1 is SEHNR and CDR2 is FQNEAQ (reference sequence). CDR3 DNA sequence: TGTGCCAGCAGCTCCGGGACTAGCGAGTATCAAGAGACCCAGTACTTC. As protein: CASSSGTSEYQETQYF.

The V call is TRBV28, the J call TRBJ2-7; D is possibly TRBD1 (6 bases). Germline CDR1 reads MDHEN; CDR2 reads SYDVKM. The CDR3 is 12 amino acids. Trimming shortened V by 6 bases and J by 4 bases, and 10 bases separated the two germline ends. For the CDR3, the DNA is TGTGCCAGCAGCACCGGACAGTACGAGCAGTACTTC. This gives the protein CASSTGQYEQYF.

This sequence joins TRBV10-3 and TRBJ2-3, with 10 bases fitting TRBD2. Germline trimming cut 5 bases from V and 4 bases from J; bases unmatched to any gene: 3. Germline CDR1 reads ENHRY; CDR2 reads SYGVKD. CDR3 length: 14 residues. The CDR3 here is CAISFSGGPDTQYF. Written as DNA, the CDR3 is TGTGCCATCAGTTTTAGCGGGGGGCCAGATACGCAGTATTTT.

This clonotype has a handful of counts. CDR3 protein: CASSLTGLVSSYEQYF. The CDR3 DNA follows: TGTGCCAGCAGCTTAACGGGACTAGTAAGCTCCTACGAGCAGTACTTC. V usage is TRBV7-9 and J usage is TRBJ2-7; TRBD2 matches at 8 bases. The V gene end was trimmed by 2 bases and the J gene end by 0 bases; junction bases not matched to a gene: 6. This CDR3 region has 16 residues. Germline V gene data show CDR1 as SEHNR and CDR2 as FQNEAQ (reference sequence).

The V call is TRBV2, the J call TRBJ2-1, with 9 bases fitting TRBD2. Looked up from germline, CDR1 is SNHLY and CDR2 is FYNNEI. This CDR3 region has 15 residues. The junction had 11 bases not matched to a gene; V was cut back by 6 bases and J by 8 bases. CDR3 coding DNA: TGTGCCAGCAGCCCTGGCGGGGGGGCCAGATATGAGCAGTTCTTC. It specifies CASSPGGGARYEQFF.

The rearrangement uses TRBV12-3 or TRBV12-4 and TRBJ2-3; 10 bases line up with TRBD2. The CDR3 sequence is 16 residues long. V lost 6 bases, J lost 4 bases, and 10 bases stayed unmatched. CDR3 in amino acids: CASSPELAGIADTQYF. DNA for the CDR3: TGTGCCAGCAGCCCAGAACTAGCGGGGATAGCAGATACGCAGTATTTT.

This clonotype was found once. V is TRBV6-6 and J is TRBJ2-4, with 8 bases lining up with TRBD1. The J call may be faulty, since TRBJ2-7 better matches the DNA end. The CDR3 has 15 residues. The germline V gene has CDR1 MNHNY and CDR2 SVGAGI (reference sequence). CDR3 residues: CASRSRDRSSYEQYF. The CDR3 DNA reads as TGTGCCAGCAGGTCCCGGGACAGGAGCTCCTACGAGCAGTACTTC.

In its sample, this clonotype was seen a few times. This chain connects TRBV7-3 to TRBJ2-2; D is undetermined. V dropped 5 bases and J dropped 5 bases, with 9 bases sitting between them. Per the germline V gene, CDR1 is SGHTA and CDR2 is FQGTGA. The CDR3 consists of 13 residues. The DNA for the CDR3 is TGTGCCAGCAGCCCCTCTAGTACCGGGGAGCTGTTTTTT. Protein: CASSPSSTGELFF. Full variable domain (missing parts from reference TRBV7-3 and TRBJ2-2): GAGVSQTPSNKVTEKGKYVELRCDPISGHTALYWYRQSLGQGPEFLIYFQGTGAADDSGLPNDRFFAVRPEGSVSTLKIQRTERGDSAVYLCASSPSSTGELFFGEGSRLTVL.

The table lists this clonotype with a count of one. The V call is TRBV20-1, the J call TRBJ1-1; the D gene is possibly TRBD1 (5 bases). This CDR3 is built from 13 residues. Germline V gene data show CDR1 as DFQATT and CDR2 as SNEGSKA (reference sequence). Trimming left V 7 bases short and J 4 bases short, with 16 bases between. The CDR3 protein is CSGQGGQGTEAFF. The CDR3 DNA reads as TGCAGTGGCCAAGGTGGGCAGGGCACTGAAGCTTTCTTT.

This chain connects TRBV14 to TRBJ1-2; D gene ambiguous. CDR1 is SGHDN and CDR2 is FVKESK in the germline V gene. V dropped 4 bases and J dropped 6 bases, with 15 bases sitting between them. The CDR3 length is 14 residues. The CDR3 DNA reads TGTGCCAGCAGCCGGACCACGGGCGGTCATGGCTACACCTTC. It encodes CASSRTTGGHGYTF.

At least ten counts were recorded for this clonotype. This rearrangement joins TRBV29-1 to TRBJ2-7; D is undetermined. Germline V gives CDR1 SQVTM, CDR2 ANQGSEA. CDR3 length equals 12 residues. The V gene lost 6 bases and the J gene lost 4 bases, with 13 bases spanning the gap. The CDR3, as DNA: TGCAGCGTAGGTGGAGACGGTTACGAGCAGTACTTC. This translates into CSVGGDGYEQYF.

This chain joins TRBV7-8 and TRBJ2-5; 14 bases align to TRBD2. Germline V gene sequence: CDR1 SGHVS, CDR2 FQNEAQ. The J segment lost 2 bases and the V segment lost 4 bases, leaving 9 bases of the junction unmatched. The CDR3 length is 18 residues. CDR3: CASSSSLTSGGEQETQYF. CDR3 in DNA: TGTGCCAGCAGCTCCTCCCTGACTAGCGGGGGGGAGCAAGAGACCCAGTACTTC.

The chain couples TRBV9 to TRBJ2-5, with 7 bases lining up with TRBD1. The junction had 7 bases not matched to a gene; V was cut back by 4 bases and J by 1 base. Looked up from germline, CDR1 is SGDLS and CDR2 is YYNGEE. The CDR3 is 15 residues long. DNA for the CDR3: TGTGCCAGCAGCCCTACAGGGGTGTTCCAAGAGACCCAGTACTTC. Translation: CASSPTGVFQETQYF. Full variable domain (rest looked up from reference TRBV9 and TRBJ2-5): DSGVTQTPKHLITATGQRVTLRCSPRSGDLSVYWYQQSLDQGLQFLIQYYNGEERAKGNILERFSAQQFPDLHSELNLSSLELGDSALYFCASSPTGVFQETQYFGPGTRLLVL.